This passage covers 21 T cell receptor beta chains from one sample sequenced in a study of blood T cell repertoires in COVID-19. Measured with immunoSEQ multiplex PCR; TCRdb has only the in-frame clones, and not every one. The sample lists 96,000 or so clones, around 90% occurring once. What was sequenced was peripheral blood. These TCRs come from a human donor with COVID-19, enrolled during active disease. The donor label of this sample is uncertain.

This clone was counted once. Different DNA sequences within this sample yield the same CDR3. The rearrangement joins TRBV3-1 (or the pseudogene TRBV3-2) to TRBJ2-3, with D tentatively TRBD2 (6 bases). Trimming removed 3 bases at V and 4 bases at J, with 8 bases between. The CDR3 runs 13 residues. The germline CDR1 and CDR2 sequences are LGHDT and YNNKEL (reference sequence). The CDR3 sequence is CASSQGGADTQYF. CDR3 sequence (DNA): TGTGCCAGCAGCCAGGGCGGGGCAGATACGCAGTATTTT.

This sequence joins TRBV7-7 and TRBJ2-1; possible D gene TRBD1, 6 bases. The CDR3 runs to 13 residues. The germline V gene encodes CDR1 SSHAT and CDR2 FNYEAQ (reference sequence). The V and J ends lost 5 bases and 3 bases respectively, with 8 bases between them. Written as DNA, the CDR3 is TGTGCCAGCAGCCTGGACAGCTACAATGAGCAGTTCTTC. Translated: CASSLDSYNEQFF.

The CDR3 loop reads CASSPQLAGGETQYF. In nucleotides, the CDR3 is TGTGCCAGCAGCCCACAACTAGCGGGAGGGGAGACCCAGTACTTC. The rearrangement joins TRBV3-1 (or the pseudogene TRBV3-2) to TRBJ2-5; 13 bases fit TRBD2. The germline V gene encodes CDR1 LGHDT and CDR2 YNNKEL (reference sequence). V trimming: 4 bases; J trimming: 5 bases; junction bases outside the gene matches: 4. The CDR3 totals 15 residues.

This sequence joins TRBV3-1 (or the pseudogene TRBV3-2) and TRBJ2-1; TRBD2 matches 7 bases. Per germline, CDR1 LGHDT and CDR2 YNNKEL (reference sequence). The V gene end was trimmed by 4 bases and the J gene end by 5 bases; junction bases not matched to a gene: 14. CDR3 length: 17 amino acids. CDR3 coding DNA: TGTGCCAGCAGCCGAAACCCTACGCGGGGGAGAAACAATGAGCAGTTCTTC. Encoded protein: CASSRNPTRGRNNEQFF.

The chain combines TRBV20-1 with TRBJ2-4, with a possible D match to TRBD2 (5 bases). Germline V gives CDR1 DFQATT, CDR2 SNEGSKA (reference sequence). Trimming stripped 3 bases from V and 1 base from J, with 13 bases between. This CDR3 region has 15 residues. The CDR3 spells CSASPSGPAKNIQYF. CDR3 coding DNA: TGCAGTGCTAGTCCGAGCGGCCCGGCCAAAAACATTCAGTACTTC.

The J gene is TRBJ1-3, the V gene TRBV18, with D hard to call. CDR3 length equals 15 residues. Germline V gene data show CDR1 as KGHSH and CDR2 as LQKENI. V lost 6 bases and J 4 bases, leaving 16 bases between the germline ends. In nucleotides, the CDR3 is TGTGCCAGCTCCCGTACGGACTCACCGGGAAACACCATATATTTT. This gives the protein CASSRTDSPGNTIYF. The full variable domain, with the rest looked up from reference TRBV18 and TRBJ1-3, is NAGVMQNPRHLVRRRGQEARLRCSPMKGHSHVYWYRQLPEEGLKFMVYLQKENIIDESGMPKERFSAEFPKEGPSILRIQQVVRGDSAAYFCASSRTDSPGNTIYFGEGSWLTVV.

This clone was picked up one time. V and J are TRBV19 and TRBJ1-4; 7 nucleotides agree with TRBD1. The CDR3 totals 14 residues. V dropped 3 bases and J dropped 10; count of bases not matched to a gene: 8. Germline lookup yields CDR1 LNHDA and CDR2 SQIVND (reference sequence). Here the CDR3 DNA reads TGTGCCAGTAGTATCGTGCCAGGGGGAGGAAAACTGTTTTTT. Its protein is CASSIVPGGGKLFF. Based on the CDR3 plus reference TRBV19 and TRBJ1-4, the full variable domain is DGGITQSPKYLFRKEGQNVTLSCEQNLNHDAMYWYRQDPGQGLRLIYYSQIVNDFQKGDIAEGYSVSREKKESFPLTVTSAQKNPTAFYLCASSIVPGGGKLFFGSGTQLSVL.

V usage is TRBV3-1 (or the pseudogene TRBV3-2) and J usage is TRBJ1-6, with TRBD1 matching over 9 bases. V shed 3 bases and J 9 bases; nucleotides not matched to a gene: 0. CDR1 is LGHDT, CDR2 YNNKEL, per germline (reference sequence). This CDR3 region has 13 residues. CDR3 region: CASSQDRGSPLHF. CDR3 coding DNA: TGTGCCAGCAGCCAGGACAGGGGTTCACCCCTCCACTTT.

The gene calls are TRBV9 and TRBJ1-2; no reliable D call. This CDR3 spans 14 amino acids. Per germline, CDR1 SGDLS and CDR2 YYNGEE. Trimming cost V 2 bases and J 1 base, with 9 bases left between them. CDR3 sequence: CASSVTVYNYGYTF. The CDR3 DNA sequence: TGTGCCAGCAGCGTTACGGTTTATAACTATGGCTACACCTTC.

The chain uses TRBV5-1 and TRBJ2-7; possibly TRBD1 for D (6 bases). The CDR3 consists of 13 residues. V lost 1 base to trimming and J lost 3 bases, with 8 bases between them. Germline V gives CDR1 SGHRS, CDR2 YFSETQ. The CDR3 region has the DNA TGCGCCAGCAGCTTGCAGGACAGCTACGAGCAGTACTTC. Protein: CASSLQDSYEQYF.

The V gene is TRBV6-5, the J gene TRBJ1-2, with TRBD1 matching over 9 bases. Trimming took 7 bases from V and 1 from J; bases not matched to a gene: 4. CDR3 size: 14 residues. The germline V gene has CDR1 MNHEY and CDR2 SVGAGI. CDR3 in DNA: TGTGCCAGCACACAGGGGGCCCATAACTATGGCTACACCTTC. It yields the protein CASTQGAHNYGYTF.

V and J are TRBV9 and TRBJ1-6, with D hard to call. In germline, CDR1 is SGDLS, CDR2 YYNGEE. CDR3 length: 16 amino acids. Trimming pared 0 bases from V and 2 bases from J, leaving 9 bases between. The CDR3 DNA reads TGTGCCAGCAGCGTAGACATTTATACCTATAATTCACCCCTCCACTTT. It yields the protein CASSVDIYTYNSPLHF.

This clone was found once. The V gene is TRBV18, the J gene TRBJ1-2, with 8 bases fitting TRBD1. The CDR3 spans 13 residues. V shed 3 bases and J 8 bases; nucleotides not matched to a gene: 5. From germline, CDR1 is KGHSH and CDR2 LQKENI. For the CDR3, the DNA is TGTGCCAGCTCACCTTCGACAGGGGCCGGCTACACCTTC. Its translation is CASSPSTGAGYTF.

The CDR3 sequence is CASSLSSGAGYTF. The CDR3 region has the DNA TGTGCCAGCAGCTTATCATCAGGGGCTGGCTACACCTTC. The rearrangement uses TRBV7-9 and TRBJ1-2; tentatively, D is TRBD1 (6 bases). The germline V gene has CDR1 SEHNR and CDR2 FQNEAQ (reference sequence). The V end lost 2 bases, the J end lost 7 bases, and 11 bases lay between the germline ends. The CDR3 is made up of 13 amino acids.

This clone was observed a single time. J is TRBJ2-7 and V is TRBV11-3; 7 bases match TRBD1. Germline-derived CDR1 and CDR2 are SGHNT and YENEEA. The V and J ends lost 5 bases and 0 bases, in that order; junction bases with no gene match: 1. This CDR3 region has 13 residues. The CDR3 nucleotides are TGTGCCAGCAGCGGACAGGTCTCCTACGAGCAGTACTTC. This encodes CASSGQVSYEQYF.

This chain joins TRBV28 and TRBJ1-1; tentatively, D is TRBD1 (6 bases). Per germline, CDR1 MDHEN and CDR2 SYDVKM. CDR3 size: 16 residues. V shed 4 bases and J shed 0 bases, with 15 bases lying between them. DNA for the CDR3: TGTGCCAGCAGTTCCGGGGGGGCGACAATGAACACTGAAGCTTTCTTT. Translation gives CASSSGGATMNTEAFF. The full variable domain, its missing parts supplied by reference TRBV28 and TRBJ1-1, is DVKVTQSSRYLVKRTGEKVFLECVQDMDHENMFWYRQDPGLGLRLIYFSYDVKMKEKGDIPEGYSVSREKKERFSLILESASTNQTSMYLCASSSGGATMNTEAFFGQGTRLTVV.

The chain employs TRBV25-1 and TRBJ2-1, with D possibly matching TRBD2 (5 bases). CDR1 MGHDK and CDR2 SYGVNS come from the germline V gene. V was pared by 7 bases and J by 4 bases, with 20 bases between. The CDR3 length is 16 residues. The chain's CDR3 is CASTGVGSDEYNEQFF. Written as DNA, the CDR3 is TGTGCCAGCACCGGGGTGGGGAGCGACGAGTACAATGAGCAGTTCTTC.

This chain connects TRBV20-1 to TRBJ1-4; TRBD1 agrees at 7 bases. V lost 3 bases, J lost 1 base, and 11 bases stayed unmatched. The CDR3 covers 17 residues. CDR1 DFQATT and CDR2 SNEGSKA come from the germline V gene (reference sequence). This CDR3 reads CSASKAGGTITNEKLFF. DNA for the CDR3: TGCAGTGCTAGTAAGGCAGGGGGTACTATAACTAATGAAAAACTGTTTTTT.

This chain connects TRBV9 to TRBJ2-5; tentatively, D is TRBD1 (6 bases). The CDR3 length is 15 residues. Germline assignment: CDR1 SGDLS and CDR2 YYNGEE. The V end lost 1 base, the J end lost 2 bases, and 12 bases lay between the germline ends. This chain's CDR3 is CASSVQTGEQETQYF. In nucleotides, the CDR3 is TGTGCCAGCAGCGTACAGACAGGAGAGCAAGAGACCCAGTACTTC.

A single count supports this clone. The V gene is TRBV18, the J gene TRBJ2-1; 15 bases map to TRBD2. Germline CDR1 reads KGHSH; CDR2 reads LQKENI. After removal of 5 bases from V and 0 bases from J, the junction contained 8 bases not matched to a gene. CDR3 length equals 19 residues. CDR3 DNA sequence: TGTGCCAGCTCAGAGGGACTAGCGGGAGGTTTTAGCTCCTACAATGAGCAGTTCTTC. It yields the protein CASSEGLAGGFSSYNEQFF. The whole variable domain, remainder taken from reference TRBV18 and TRBJ2-1, is NAGVMQNPRHLVRRRGQEARLRCSPMKGHSHVYWYRQLPEEGLKFMVYLQKENIIDESGMPKERFSAEFPKEGPSILRIQQVVRGDSAAYFCASSEGLAGGFSSYNEQFFGPGTRLTVL.

This sequence joins TRBV27 and TRBJ1-5; D is possibly TRBD1 (6 bases). Germline CDR1 and CDR2: MNHEY and SMNVEV (reference sequence). This CDR3 has 14 amino acids. Deletions cut 5 bases from V and 9 bases from J, with 17 bases between. The CDR3 DNA reads as TGTGCCAGCAGTCAGGGGACCGAAATCGGGCCCCAGCATTTT. This codes for CASSQGTEIGPQHF.